These T cell receptor beta chains were read from a single sample in a study of blood T cell repertoires in COVID-19. Clones were read by immunoSEQ multiplex PCR, and TCRdb kept only the in-frame ones, dropping some. Among 180,000 or so clones listed, around 80% were seen once. Sequencing used PBMCs or T cells enriched from blood (not recorded which). Receptors were obtained from a man aged 50-59 years who had recovered from COVID-19. Both conserved end residues are part of each CDR3. A D gene is named only where the DNA matches it firmly. Rows give clone size only sometimes, using once, few, many, or a class for an expanded clone.

CDR3aa: CASNPDRLLPYEQYF
CDR3nt: TGTGCCAGCAACCCCGACAGACTCCTTCCCTACGAGCAGTACTTC
j_gene: TRBJ2-7
v_gene: TRBV9
d_gene: -
abundance: -

CDR3aa: CAISARYEQYF
CDR3nt: TGTGCCATCAGTGCGAGATACGAGCAGTACTTC
j_gene: TRBJ2-7
v_gene: TRBV10-3
d_gene: -
abundance: -

CDR3aa: CASSGSRNQPQHF
CDR3nt: TGTGCCAGCAGTGGTAGCCGCAATCAGCCCCAGCATTTT
j_gene: TRBJ1-5
v_gene: TRBV12-3/TRBV12-4
d_gene: -
abundance: -

CDR3aa: CASSYRGLRAKNIQYF
CDR3nt: TGTGCCAGCAGCTATAGGGGACTGCGAGCCAAAAACATTCAGTACTTC
j_gene: TRBJ2-4
v_gene: TRBV7-2
d_gene: -
abundance: -

CDR3aa: CSASLQGRGTDTQYF
CDR3nt: TGCAGTGCTAGTCTTCAGGGCAGGGGCACAGATACGCAGTATTTT
j_gene: TRBJ2-3
v_gene: TRBV20-1
d_gene: -
abundance: -

CDR3aa: CASSLHGRANTEAFF
CDR3nt: TGCGCCAGCAGCCTCCATGGCAGGGCGAACACTGAAGCTTTCTTT
j_gene: TRBJ1-1
v_gene: TRBV4-1
d_gene: -
abundance: -

CDR3aa: CATSESSGAYNEQFF
CDR3nt: TGTGCCACCAGCGAATCTAGCGGGGCCTACAATGAGCAGTTCTTC
j_gene: TRBJ2-1
v_gene: TRBV15
d_gene: TRBD2
abundance: -

CDR3aa: CASRGVETQYF
CDR3nt: TGTGCCAGCCGGGGTGTGGAGACCCAGTACTTC
j_gene: TRBJ2-5
v_gene: TRBV12-3/TRBV12-4
d_gene: -
abundance: -

CDR3aa: CASSQETGLATYNEQFF
CDR3nt: TGTGCCAGCAGCCAAGAAACAGGGCTAGCAACCTACAATGAGCAGTTCTTC
j_gene: TRBJ2-1
v_gene: TRBV3-1/TRBV3-2
d_gene: -
abundance: -

CDR3aa: CASSTYRGGSEKLFF
CDR3nt: TGTGCCAGCAGCACCTACAGGGGAGGTAGTGAAAAACTGTTTTTT
j_gene: TRBJ1-4
v_gene: TRBV11-2
d_gene: TRBD1
abundance: -

CDR3aa: CASSQVRSGGTEAFF
CDR3nt: TGTGCCAGCAGCCAAGTCCGGTCGGGGGGTACTGAAGCTTTCTTT
j_gene: TRBJ1-1
v_gene: TRBV3-1/TRBV3-2
d_gene: -
abundance: -

CDR3aa: CASSPPNTGDSKNIQYF
CDR3nt: TGTGCCAGCTCACCGCCGAATACAGGGGATAGCAAAAACATTCAGTACTTC
j_gene: TRBJ2-4
v_gene: TRBV18
d_gene: TRBD1
abundance: -

CDR3aa: CASSLEGNTIYF
CDR3nt: TGTGCCAGCAGCTTAGAGGGGAACACCATATATTTT
j_gene: TRBJ1-3
v_gene: TRBV7-6
d_gene: -
abundance: -

CDR3aa: CASSPQAGHNEQFF
CDR3nt: TGTGCCAGCTCACCCCAAGCGGGGCACAATGAGCAGTTCTTC
j_gene: TRBJ2-1
v_gene: TRBV18
d_gene: TRBD2
abundance: -

CDR3aa: CASGEVGEAFF
CDR3nt: TGTGCCAGCGGAGAGGTAGGTGAAGCTTTCTTT
j_gene: TRBJ1-1
v_gene: TRBV25-1
d_gene: -
abundance: -

CDR3aa: CASSGGGNTEAFF
CDR3nt: TGTGCCAGCTCAGGGGGCGGTAACACTGAAGCTTTCTTT
j_gene: TRBJ1-1
v_gene: TRBV3-1/TRBV3-2
d_gene: TRBD1
abundance: -

CDR3aa: CASSPLSLGTGQNIQYF
CDR3nt: TGTGCCAGCAGCCCCCTGTCATTGGGGACAGGGCAAAACATTCAGTACTTC
j_gene: TRBJ2-4
v_gene: TRBV3-1/TRBV3-2
d_gene: TRBD1
abundance: -

CDR3aa: CASSPGISTEAFF
CDR3nt: TGTGCCAGCAGCCCTGGCATATCCACTGAAGCTTTCTTT
j_gene: TRBJ1-1
v_gene: TRBV11-3
d_gene: -
abundance: -

CDR3aa: CASSFGGGTDTQYF
CDR3nt: TGTGCCAGCAGCTTTGGTGGGGGGACAGATACGCAGTATTTT
j_gene: TRBJ2-3
v_gene: TRBV5-4
d_gene: -
abundance: -

CDR3aa: CASNRAEGPYEQYF
CDR3nt: TGTGCCAGCAATCGAGCGGAAGGTCCCTACGAGCAGTACTTC
j_gene: TRBJ2-7
v_gene: TRBV6-6
d_gene: -
abundance: -

CDR3aa: CASSPSGGAETQYF
CDR3nt: TGTGCCAGCAGCCCTAGCGGGGGGGCTGAGACCCAGTACTTC
j_gene: TRBJ2-5
v_gene: TRBV3-1/TRBV3-2
d_gene: TRBD2
abundance: -

CDR3aa: CASRRDRGSPLHF
CDR3nt: TGTGCCAGCAGGCGGGACAGGGGATCACCCCTCCACTTT
j_gene: TRBJ1-6
v_gene: TRBV12-3/TRBV12-4
d_gene: TRBD1
abundance: -

CDR3aa: CASSAYTGHTGELFF
CDR3nt: TGCGCCAGCAGCGCCTACACAGGCCACACCGGGGAGCTGTTTTTT
j_gene: TRBJ2-2
v_gene: TRBV5-1
d_gene: -
abundance: -

CDR3aa: CAPGVQPYNSPLHF
CDR3nt: TGCGCCCCCGGAGTCCAGCCCTATAATTCACCCCTCCACTTT
j_gene: TRBJ1-6
v_gene: TRBV5-1
d_gene: -
abundance: -

CDR3aa: CASSLAGTGYGYTF
CDR3nt: TGCGCCAGCAGCTTGGCAGGGACAGGCTATGGCTACACCTTC
j_gene: TRBJ1-2
v_gene: TRBV5-1
d_gene: TRBD1
abundance: once

CDR3aa: CASRGGPNEKLFF
CDR3nt: TGTGCCAGCAGAGGGGGACCTAATGAAAAACTGTTTTTT
j_gene: TRBJ1-4
v_gene: TRBV28
d_gene: -
abundance: -

CDR3aa: CASSLGQVLSSGNTIYF
CDR3nt: TGCGCCAGCAGCTTGGGACAGGTTCTTAGCTCTGGAAACACCATATATTTT
j_gene: TRBJ1-3
v_gene: TRBV5-1
d_gene: -
abundance: -

CDR3aa: CASSNGLVGNEQFF
CDR3nt: TGTGCCAGCAGCAACGGACTAGTTGGCAATGAGCAGTTCTTC
j_gene: TRBJ2-1
v_gene: TRBV5-4
d_gene: TRBD2
abundance: -

CDR3aa: CAISESDSVSGANVLTF
CDR3nt: TGTGCCATCAGTGAGAGTGACTCTGTTTCTGGGGCCAACGTCCTGACTTTC
j_gene: TRBJ2-6
v_gene: TRBV10-3
d_gene: -
abundance: -

CDR3aa: CASSLAGTGKENEQFF
CDR3nt: TGTGCCAGCAGCTTGGCCGGGACAGGGAAGGAAAATGAGCAGTTCTTC
j_gene: TRBJ2-1
v_gene: TRBV7-6
d_gene: TRBD1
abundance: -

CDR3aa: CSAEPPRTGFTEAFF
CDR3nt: TGCAGCGCAGAACCCCCCAGGACAGGGTTCACTGAAGCTTTCTTT
j_gene: TRBJ1-1
v_gene: TRBV29-1
d_gene: TRBD1
abundance: -

CDR3aa: CASSFGTENSPLHF
CDR3nt: TGTGCCAGTAGTTTCGGGACAGAGAATTCACCCCTCCACTTT
j_gene: TRBJ1-6
v_gene: TRBV19
d_gene: TRBD1
abundance: -

CDR3aa: CASSLDLQGASEKLFF
CDR3nt: TGTGCCAGCAGCTTAGATCTACAGGGGGCTAGTGAAAAACTGTTTTTT
j_gene: TRBJ1-4
v_gene: TRBV7-9
d_gene: TRBD1
abundance: -

CDR3aa: CASRETGPSPLHF
CDR3nt: TGTGCCAGCAGAGAAACAGGGCCTTCACCCCTCCACTTT
j_gene: TRBJ1-6
v_gene: TRBV2
d_gene: -
abundance: -

CDR3aa: CASSSQGARAFF
CDR3nt: TGTGCCAGCAGCTCCCAGGGGGCTCGAGCTTTCTTT
j_gene: TRBJ1-1
v_gene: TRBV27
d_gene: TRBD1
abundance: -